Listed below are T cell receptor beta chains from one sample, sequenced in a study of blood T cell repertoires in COVID-19. Clones were sequenced by immunoSEQ multiplex PCR, and TCRdb holds only the in-frame ones, with some missing. Of 540,000 or so clones listed, approximately 91% are singletons. Specimen: peripheral blood. The source of these receptors is a woman aged 45-59 years with COVID-19, enrolled during active disease. Both conserved end residues are trimmed from each CDR3.

v_gene,CDR3aa
TRBV6-1,ASSENRVPNEQF
TRBV2,ASSDGLGNQPQH
TRBV6-2/TRBV6-3,ASSYRVVTEAF
TRBV11-2,ASSHWGTGGLVPPYEQY
TRBV7-3,ASSYGLAGYNEQF
TRBV24-1,ATSDLRPGELF
TRBV2,ASSEALLATANYGYT
TRBV24-1,ATSGRDSRTGGYGYT
TRBV14,ASSQVRGGTEAF
TRBV24-1,ATSDARLAGGQYNEQF
TRBV11-1,ASRPTSGGTYNEQF
TRBV15,ATSQVKDYEQY
TRBV5-4,ASTIPGPDGYT
TRBV6-4,ASRRDPGRAGSEAF
TRBV20-1,SASSRGRYSNQPQH
TRBV6-5,ASRVTGLDEQF
TRBV7-9,ASSLVVGSSGNTIY
TRBV28,ASSPGTSYEQY
TRBV19,ASSIVREPDGWIGELF
TRBV18,ASSQQGANTEAF
TRBV19,ASSPRDRENTEAF
TRBV29-1,SVEGQGARDTQY
TRBV3-1/TRBV3-2,ASSQEQLYNSPLH
TRBV21-1,ASSKGQGAQHEQF
TRBV3-1/TRBV3-2,ASSRTEVGGGYT
TRBV6-4,ASSLQGSTEAF
TRBV3-1/TRBV3-2,ASSQEEGETQY
TRBV30,AWSEGGGYT
TRBV7-8,ACSSKTGIEKLF
TRBV19,ASSIVGQGMHQPQH
TRBV30,ATGLAGVYNEQF
TRBV2,ASRGGSTGELF
TRBV6-6,ASTISGGAVNEQF
TRBV6-1,ASSEGDRNNSPLH
TRBV7-3,ASSPQGMDNYGYT
TRBV3-1/TRBV3-2,ASSPSMSRDRGDTQY
TRBV27,ASSLQLGGRDGYT
TRBV9,ASSAFDRADGYT
TRBV29-1,SASGTGAGELF
TRBV3-1/TRBV3-2,ASSQPQGEQF
TRBV24-1,ATSGGHNEQY
TRBV6-5,ASSYSGRGRDEQY
TRBV27,ASSLSGGATDTQY
TRBV5-1,ASSIGGSYNEQF
TRBV7-9,ASSPRTGGSYEQY
TRBV15,ATSRDEIGANVLT
TRBV19,ASTPQVAATEAF
TRBV6-5,ASRNDRATGELF
TRBV28,ASSPVPPGQLEQY